One sample yielded the 9 T cell receptor beta chains listed below, sequenced in a study of shared clonotypes between healthy human individuals. Profiled with immunoSEQ multiplex PCR; TCRdb holds only in-frame clones, not every one. The sample consists of 1 million to 1.2 million clones, approximately 75% of them appearing once. Sequencing was performed on memory CD4+ T cells from PBMCs. Described subset: CD45RA-negative fraction. The receptors originated from a man younger than 35 in good health. Some clones in this sample may be carry-over from other donors' samples.

This sequence joins TRBV25-1 and TRBJ2-1, with D unclear. Trimming left V 3 bases short and J 9 bases short, with 15 bases between. Germline V gene sequence: CDR1 MGHDK, CDR2 SYGVNS. The CDR3 spans 14 residues. The CDR3 coding sequence is TGTGCCAGCAGTGAGCAGGAAGTACGCAGTGAGCAGTTCTTC. Its protein product is CASSEQEVRSEQFF.

The gene calls are TRBV5-6 and TRBJ2-7, with D maybe TRBD1 (6 bases). This CDR3 is built from 15 residues. The V end was cut by 5 bases, the J end by 3 bases, with 18 bases between. Germline CDR1 is SGHDT and CDR2 is YYEEEE. The chain's CDR3 is CASSPKTGYGYEQYF. In DNA form, the CDR3 reads TGTGCCAGCAGTCCGAAAACAGGGTATGGCTACGAGCAGTACTTC.

The chain uses TRBV20-1 and TRBJ1-5; 9 bases are shared with TRBD1. V was clipped by 7 bases and J by 15 bases; unmatched bases: 10. CDR3 size: 11 residues. Germline V gene sequence: CDR1 DFQATT, CDR2 SNEGSKA (reference sequence). Here the CDR3 DNA reads TGCAGTGTTTCGGGACAGGGCCGTTGGCATTTT. It translates to CSVSGQGRWHF.

The DNA for the CDR3 is TGTGCCAGCAGCCGTAGCGGCCCTAGCACAGATACGCAGTATTTT. Translation gives CASSRSGPSTDTQYF. V and J are TRBV6-5 and TRBJ2-3, with TRBD2 as a possible D gene (6 bases). V lost 6 bases, J lost 0 bases, and 13 bases lay in between. The CDR3 has 15 amino acids. Germline V gene sequence: CDR1 MNHEY, CDR2 SVGAGI.

V usage is TRBV9 and J usage is TRBJ1-1, with a weak D call TRBD1 (5 bases). Between the trimmed V and J ends, which lost 4 bases and 5 bases, there was a span of 15 bases. Germline CDR1 SGDLS, CDR2 YYNGEE. The CDR3 extends over 14 amino acids. Written as DNA, the CDR3 is TGTGCCAGCAGCATAACGGGGCTTGGGACTGAAGCTTTCTTT. This translates into CASSITGLGTEAFF.

This clone was recorded at least ten times. The chain employs TRBV6-5 and TRBJ1-2; TRBD1 might be the D (6 bases). The V gene's germline CDR1 is MNHEY and CDR2 SVGAGI. CDR3 length equals 14 residues. Trimming took off 0 bases at V and 7 bases at J, with 12 bases between the two ends. The CDR3 region has the DNA TGTGCCAGCAGTTACTCGGGGGGCGCGTTTGGCTACACCTTC. Its protein is CASSYSGGAFGYTF.

A word on this clone: The same CDR3 also results from other DNA sequences found in this sample. The rearrangement joins TRBV27 to TRBJ2-3; D uncertain. CDR3 size: 13 residues. Germline values: CDR1 MNHEY, CDR2 SMNVEV (reference sequence). The germline V and J ends were trimmed by 5 bases and 0 bases, with 6 bases remaining between them. CDR3: CASSPPSTDTQYF. As DNA, the CDR3 is TGTGCCAGCAGTCCACCGAGCACAGATACGCAGTATTTT.

This clone appeared a single time. The chain uses TRBV5-1 and TRBJ2-5; D unresolved. The V gene lost 0 bases and the J gene lost 4 bases, with 19 bases spanning the gap. CDR3 length: 17 amino acids. Germline CDR1 reads SGHRS; CDR2 reads YFSETQ. Written as DNA, the CDR3 is TGCGCCAGCAGCTTGGCAAGTTCTGGCCTTCCTAGAGAGACCCAGTACTTC. Amino acids: CASSLASSGLPRETQYF.

J is TRBJ1-4 and V is TRBV27, with a possible D match to TRBD1 (5 bases). The V end lost 3 bases, the J end lost 8 bases, and 10 bases lay between the germline ends. Germline V lookup: CDR1 MNHEY, CDR2 SMNVEV (reference sequence). The CDR3 is 13 residues long. The CDR3 sequence is CASSLRGGEKLFF. The CDR3 nucleotides are TGTGCCAGCAGTTTGAGGGGAGGCGAAAAACTGTTTTTT.